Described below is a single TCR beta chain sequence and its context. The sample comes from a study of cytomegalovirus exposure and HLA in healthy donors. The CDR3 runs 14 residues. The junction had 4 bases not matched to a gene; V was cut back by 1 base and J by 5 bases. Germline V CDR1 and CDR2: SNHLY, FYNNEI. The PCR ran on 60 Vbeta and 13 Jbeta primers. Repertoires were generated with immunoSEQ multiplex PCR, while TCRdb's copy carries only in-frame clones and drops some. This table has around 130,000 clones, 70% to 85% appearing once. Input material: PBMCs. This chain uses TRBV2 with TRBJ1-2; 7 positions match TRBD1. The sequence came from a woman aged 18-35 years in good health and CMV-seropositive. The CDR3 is CASSEGTGVYGYTF. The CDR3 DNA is TGTGCCAGCAGTGAAGGCACAGGGGTTTATGGCTACACCTTC.